This T cell receptor (beta chain) comes out of a study of CD4 T cells in relation to SARS-CoV-2 and coronaviruses. Study as a whole: After about nine days of antigen culture, PBMC TCR beta CDR3s were sequenced. No peptide or an HIV-1 Nef peptide pool served as negative control.

Details on this clone: What it binds is unknown.

Here immunoSEQ multiplex PCR was the method, and the copy in TCRdb shows in-frame clones only, minus some. The sample consists of roughly 10,000 clones, 65% to 75% of them appearing once. The unexposed donors gave CD4+ T cells in about 2011-2018, prior to COVID-19. The cells were cultured for over eight days before CD4+ T cells were isolated. CDR1 and CDR2 (germline): SGHAT, FQNNGV. The CDR3 covers 16 residues. J gave up 6 bases and V 5 bases, and 8 bases lay outside the gene matches. Material for sequencing was CD4+ T cells from PBMCs, cultured in vitro. This chain joins TRBV11-2 and TRBJ2-3, with TRBD2 matching over 13 bases. The origin of this receptor is a human donor in good health. The CDR3 DNA reads as TGTGCCAGCAGCCGCGGGACTAGCGGGGCTTCGGATACGCAGTATTTT. It translates to CASSRGTSGASDTQYF.